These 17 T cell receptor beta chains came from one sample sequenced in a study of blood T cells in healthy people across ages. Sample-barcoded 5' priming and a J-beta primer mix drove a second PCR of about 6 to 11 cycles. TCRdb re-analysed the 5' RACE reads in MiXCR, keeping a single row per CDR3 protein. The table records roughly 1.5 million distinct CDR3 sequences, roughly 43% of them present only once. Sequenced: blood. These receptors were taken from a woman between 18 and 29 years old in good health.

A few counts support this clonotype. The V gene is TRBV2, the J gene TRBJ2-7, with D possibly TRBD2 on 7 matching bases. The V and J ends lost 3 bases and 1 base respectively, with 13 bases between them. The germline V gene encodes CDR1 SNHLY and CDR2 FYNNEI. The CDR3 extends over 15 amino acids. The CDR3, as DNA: TGTGCCAGCAGTGACCGGGGGGCAGGGTCCTACGAGCAGTACTTC. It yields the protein CASSDRGAGSYEQYF. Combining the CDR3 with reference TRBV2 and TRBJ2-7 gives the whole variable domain EPEVTQTPSHQVTQMGQEVILRCVPISNHLYFYWYRQILGQKVEFLVSFYNNEISEKSEIFDDQFSVERPDGSNFTLKIRSTKLEDSAMYFCASSDRGAGSYEQYFGPGTRLTVT.

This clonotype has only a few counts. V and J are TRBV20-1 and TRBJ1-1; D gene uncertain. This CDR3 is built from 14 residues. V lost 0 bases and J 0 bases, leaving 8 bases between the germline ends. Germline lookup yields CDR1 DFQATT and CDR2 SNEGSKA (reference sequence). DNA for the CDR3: TGCAGTGCTAGAGAGCCCTTGATGAACACTGAAGCTTTCTTT. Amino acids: CSAREPLMNTEAFF.

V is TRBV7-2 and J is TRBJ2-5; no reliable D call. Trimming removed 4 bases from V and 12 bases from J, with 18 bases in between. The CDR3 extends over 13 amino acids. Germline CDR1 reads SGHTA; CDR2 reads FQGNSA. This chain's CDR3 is CASSSGLTIEKYF. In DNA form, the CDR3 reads TGTGCCAGCAGCTCCGGGCTAACTATTGAAAAGTACTTC.

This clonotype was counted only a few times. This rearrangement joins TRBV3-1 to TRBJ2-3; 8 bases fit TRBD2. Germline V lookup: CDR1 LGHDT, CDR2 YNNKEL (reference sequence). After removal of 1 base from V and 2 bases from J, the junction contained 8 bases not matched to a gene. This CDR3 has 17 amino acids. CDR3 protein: CASSQVVVAGTTDTQYF. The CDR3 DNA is TGTGCCAGCAGCCAAGTGGTGGTAGCGGGGACCACAGATACGCAGTATTTT.

The CDR3 region has the DNA TGTGCCAGCAGTCAAACGGGGGGGCCCAGCAATGAGCAGTACTTC. Amino acids: CASSQTGGPSNEQYF. This chain links TRBV16 with TRBJ2-5, with 8 bases identical to TRBD2. CDR1 is KGHSY, CDR2 FQNENV, per germline. The CDR3 loop spans 15 amino acids. V dropped 6 bases and J dropped 11; count of bases not matched to a gene: 17.

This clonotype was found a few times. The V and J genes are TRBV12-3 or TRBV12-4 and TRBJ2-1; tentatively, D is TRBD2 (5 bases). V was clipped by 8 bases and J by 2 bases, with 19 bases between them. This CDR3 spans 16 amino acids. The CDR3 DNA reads TGTGCCAGCGGTCCGAGCCTAGCCGAACCCTACAATGAGCAGTTCTTC. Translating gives CASGPSLAEPYNEQFF.

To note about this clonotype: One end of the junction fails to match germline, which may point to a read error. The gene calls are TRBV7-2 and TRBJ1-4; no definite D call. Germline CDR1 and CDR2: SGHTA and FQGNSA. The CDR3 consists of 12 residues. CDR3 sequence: CASSLDRAKLFF. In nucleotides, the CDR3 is TGTGCCAGCAGTTTAGACCGTGCAAAACTGTTTTTT.

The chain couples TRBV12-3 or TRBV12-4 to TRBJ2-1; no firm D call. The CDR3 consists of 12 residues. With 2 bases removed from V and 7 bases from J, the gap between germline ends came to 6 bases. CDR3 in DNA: TGTGCCAGCAGTTTACTCCCTAATGAGCAGTTCTTC. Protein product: CASSLLPNEQFF.

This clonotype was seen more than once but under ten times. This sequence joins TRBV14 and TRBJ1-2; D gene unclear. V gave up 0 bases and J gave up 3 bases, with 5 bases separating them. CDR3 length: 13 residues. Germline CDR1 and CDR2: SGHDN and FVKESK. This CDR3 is CASSQDKYYGYTF. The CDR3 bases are TGTGCCAGCAGCCAAGACAAATACTATGGCTACACCTTC.

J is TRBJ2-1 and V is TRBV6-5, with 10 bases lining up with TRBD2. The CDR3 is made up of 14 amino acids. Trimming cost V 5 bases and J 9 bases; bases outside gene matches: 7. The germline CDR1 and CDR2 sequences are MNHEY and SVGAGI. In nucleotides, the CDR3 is TGTGCCAGCAGTGGCGCTAGCGGGGGACTTGAGCAGTTCTTC. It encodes CASSGASGGLEQFF.

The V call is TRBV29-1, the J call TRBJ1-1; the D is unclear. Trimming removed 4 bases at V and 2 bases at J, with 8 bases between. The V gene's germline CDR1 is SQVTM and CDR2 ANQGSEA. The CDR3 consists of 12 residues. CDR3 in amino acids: CSVADPNTEAFF. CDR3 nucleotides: TGCAGCGTTGCGGACCCCAACACTGAAGCTTTCTTT.

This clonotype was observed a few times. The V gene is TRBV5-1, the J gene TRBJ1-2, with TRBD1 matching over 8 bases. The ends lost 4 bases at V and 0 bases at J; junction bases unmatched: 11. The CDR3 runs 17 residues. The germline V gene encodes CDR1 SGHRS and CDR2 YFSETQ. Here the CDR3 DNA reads TGCGCCAGCAGCATACCCGGGACAGGCTCTTCTAACTATGGCTACACCTTC. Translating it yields CASSIPGTGSSNYGYTF.

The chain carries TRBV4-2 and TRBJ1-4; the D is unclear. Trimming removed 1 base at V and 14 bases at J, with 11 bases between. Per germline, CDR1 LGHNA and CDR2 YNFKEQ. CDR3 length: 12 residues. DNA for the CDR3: TGTGCCAGCAGCCAAGGGACGGCCAACCTGTTTTTT. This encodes CASSQGTANLFF.

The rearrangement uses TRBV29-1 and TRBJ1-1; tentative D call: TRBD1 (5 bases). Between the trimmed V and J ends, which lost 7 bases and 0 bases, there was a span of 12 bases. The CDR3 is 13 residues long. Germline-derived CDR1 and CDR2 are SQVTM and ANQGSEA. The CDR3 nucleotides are TGCAGCGCTTTGACAGCATTGAACACTGAAGCTTTCTTT. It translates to CSALTALNTEAFF.

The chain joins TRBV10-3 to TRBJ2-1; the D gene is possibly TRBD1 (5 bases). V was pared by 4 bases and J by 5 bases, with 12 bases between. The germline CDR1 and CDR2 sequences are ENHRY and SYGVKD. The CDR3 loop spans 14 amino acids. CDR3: CAISGAGSNNEQFF. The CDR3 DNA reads TGTGCCATCAGTGGGGCAGGGTCGAACAATGAGCAGTTCTTC.

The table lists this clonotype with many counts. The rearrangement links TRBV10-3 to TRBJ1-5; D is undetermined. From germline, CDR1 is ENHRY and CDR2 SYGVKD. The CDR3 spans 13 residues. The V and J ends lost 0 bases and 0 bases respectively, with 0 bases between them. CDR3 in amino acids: CAISESSNQPQHF. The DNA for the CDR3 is TGTGCCATCAGTGAGTCTAGCAATCAGCCCCAGCATTTT.

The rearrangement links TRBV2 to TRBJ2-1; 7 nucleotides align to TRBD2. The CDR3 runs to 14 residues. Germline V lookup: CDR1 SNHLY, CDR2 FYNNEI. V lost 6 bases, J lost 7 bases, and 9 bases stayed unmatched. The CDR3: CASRSSGSLNEQFF. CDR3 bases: TGTGCCAGCAGGTCTAGCGGATCCCTGAATGAGCAGTTCTTC.